Below, 28 T cell receptor beta chains from the same sample are listed, as sequenced in a study of Graves' ophthalmopathy and Graves' hyperthyroidism. Amplification of TCR beta CDR3 regions used RNA transcripts. HTBI-primed first-round RT-PCR preceded second-round multiplex PCR. TCRdb analysed the multiplex PCR reads with MiXCR anew, one entry per CDR3 protein. The sample lists roughly 380,000 distinct CDR3 sequences, 15% occurring once. Material for sequencing was peripheral blood. Receptor source: a woman aged 18-35 years with stable Graves' hyperthyroidism.

This clonotype has just a few counts. The chain recombines TRBV6-1 with TRBJ2-4; possible D gene TRBD2, 6 bases. Deletions cut 4 bases from V and 9 bases from J, with 19 bases between. The CDR3 length is 15 residues. The germline CDR1 and CDR2 sequences are MNHNS and SASEGT. In DNA form, the CDR3 reads TGTGCCAGCAGTGGCCCAGGACTAACGGGGTTCATTCAGTACTTC. Amino acid sequence: CASSGPGLTGFIQYF.

The sample holds many counts of this clonotype. The V call is TRBV6-2 or TRBV6-3, the J call TRBJ1-2; 8 bases map to TRBD1. CDR1 and CDR2 from the germline V gene are MNHEY and SVGEGT. The CDR3 is 14 amino acids. V shed 2 bases and J 8 bases; nucleotides not matched to a gene: 7. CDR3 loop: CASSYLGQGDGYTF. CDR3 DNA: TGTGCCAGCAGTTACCTTGGACAGGGAGACGGCTACACCTTC.

As concerns this clonotype: A much larger clone differs from this one at a single base, so this may be a read error. The chain couples TRBV19 to TRBJ1-2; 8 bases are a match to TRBD1. With 6 bases clipped from V and 4 bases from J, the junction kept 10 bases outside the gene matches. This CDR3 contains 15 residues. In germline, CDR1 is LNHDA, CDR2 SQIVND (reference sequence). This CDR3 is CASRRGQVGVYGYTF. Here the CDR3 DNA reads TGTGCCAGTAGAAGGGGACAGGTTGGTGTCTATGGCTACACCTTC.

This clonotype was detected ten times or more. The chain carries TRBV14 and TRBJ1-1; no clear D gene. Germline lookup yields CDR1 SGHDN and CDR2 FVKESK. This CDR3 region has 14 residues. Trimming removed 2 bases at V and 0 bases at J, with 7 bases between. The CDR3 nucleotides read TGTGCCAGCAGCCAAAATAACATGAACACTGAAGCTTTCTTT. It is translated as CASSQNNMNTEAFF.

This clonotype was counted ten times or more. V gene TRBV6-2 or TRBV6-3 combines with J gene TRBJ2-7, with D perhaps matching TRBD1 (6 bases). The germline V gene has CDR1 MNHEY and CDR2 SVGEGT. The length of the CDR3 is 11 residues. V shed 8 bases and J shed 9 bases, with 14 bases lying between them. DNA for the CDR3: TGTGCCAGCGTGGACAGCGGAGGGCAGTACTTC. Residues: CASVDSGGQYF.

This clonotype was seen repeatedly, ten times or more. This rearrangement joins TRBV20-1 to TRBJ1-2, with 9 nucleotides matching TRBD1. V dropped 6 bases and J dropped 13; count of bases not matched to a gene: 9. From germline, CDR1 is DFQATT and CDR2 SNEGSKA (reference sequence). This CDR3 comprises 11 residues. The CDR3: CSAQGQGASTF. In DNA form, the CDR3 reads TGCAGTGCCCAGGGACAGGGTGCTTCCACCTTC.

This clonotype came up many times. This chain connects TRBV7-9 to TRBJ2-7; D possibly corresponds to TRBD2 (6 bases). This CDR3 contains 14 residues. Trimming removed 6 bases at V and 5 bases at J, with 17 bases between. The V gene's germline CDR1 is SEHNR and CDR2 FQNEAQ (reference sequence). The CDR3 bases are TGTGCCAGCAGTAACTCCGGGACTTTTGACGAGCAGTACTTC. Amino acid sequence: CASSNSGTFDEQYF.

This clonotype was observed many times. The chain employs TRBV4-1 and TRBJ2-7, with D unclear. CDR1 is MGHRA and CDR2 is YSYEKL in the germline V gene. The CDR3 length is 15 residues. V was pared by 3 bases and J by 0 bases, with 12 bases between. The CDR3 here is CASSQEKHPSYEQYF. CDR3 bases: TGCGCCAGCAGCCAGGAAAAACACCCCTCCTACGAGCAGTACTTC.

This clonotype was counted at least ten times. The chain carries TRBV6-2 or TRBV6-3 and TRBJ1-1; 7 nucleotides line up with TRBD1. This CDR3 has 14 amino acids. V shed 6 bases, J shed 2 bases, and the junction held 6 bases outside the gene matches. CDR1 is MNHEY and CDR2 is SVGEGT in the germline V gene. CDR3 loop: CASRASGGNTEAFF. The CDR3 DNA is TGTGCCAGCAGGGCTTCAGGGGGTAACACTGAAGCTTTCTTT.

This clonotype was recorded many times. The V and J genes are TRBV5-1 and TRBJ1-1; TRBD1 aligns across 10 bases. From germline, CDR1 is SGHRS and CDR2 YFSETQ. J lost 3 bases, V lost 6 bases, and 2 bases had no gene match. The CDR3 loop spans 13 amino acids. The CDR3 reads CASTGTGDTEAFF. CDR3 DNA: TGCGCCAGCACTGGGACAGGGGACACTGAAGCTTTCTTT.

This clonotype was observed many times. The V call is TRBV18, the J call TRBJ1-1; D is ambiguous. Trimming took 3 bases from V and 4 from J, leaving 12 bases between them. This CDR3 has 14 amino acids. CDR1 is KGHSH, CDR2 LQKENI, per germline. The CDR3 DNA is TGTGCCAGCTCACCGGAGAACCTCCCCACTGAAGCTTTCTTT. It is translated as CASSPENLPTEAFF.

This clonotype was observed many times. The chain has TRBV6-1 and TRBJ1-4; D uncertain. The V end lost 6 bases, the J end lost 8 bases, and 13 bases lay between the germline ends. The CDR3 is 13 residues long. Per the germline V gene, CDR1 is MNHNS and CDR2 is SASEGT. The CDR3 loop reads CASRKNGNEKLFF. In nucleotides, the CDR3 is TGTGCCAGCAGAAAGAATGGGAACGAAAAACTGTTTTTT.

Ten or more counts support this clonotype. V and J are TRBV12-3 or TRBV12-4 and TRBJ1-1; D might be TRBD1 (6 bases). The CDR3 loop spans 12 amino acids. V lost 5 bases and J 5 bases, leaving 9 bases between the germline ends. The CDR3 sequence is CASSEQGTEAFF. In nucleotides, the CDR3 is TGTGCCAGCAGTGAACAGGGTACTGAAGCTTTCTTT.

This clonotype occurred once. The chain carries TRBV27 and TRBJ1-2, with 11 nucleotides matching TRBD1. The CDR3 spans 15 residues. From germline, CDR1 is MNHEY and CDR2 SMNVEV (reference sequence). V lost 5 bases to trimming and J lost 6 bases; unmatched junction nucleotides: 8. The CDR3 spells CASSPGTGGIDGYTF. The CDR3 nucleotides are TGTGCCAGCAGTCCCGGGACAGGGGGAATCGATGGCTACACCTTC.

This clonotype was seen many times. The chain links TRBV5-1 to TRBJ1-2; no clear D. Trimming pared 0 bases from V and 6 bases from J, leaving 6 bases between. CDR3 length equals 12 residues. In germline, CDR1 is SGHRS, CDR2 YFSETQ. The CDR3 nucleotides read TGCGCCAGCAGCTTGGACAGCGATGGCTACACCTTC. Encoded protein: CASSLDSDGYTF.

This clonotype has a handful of counts. The CDR3 is CSARSSGGIQETQYF. CDR3 coding DNA: TGCAGTGCTAGATCTAGCGGGGGAATCCAAGAGACCCAGTACTTC. This chain joins TRBV20-1 and TRBJ2-5; the match to TRBD2 covers 10 bases. The V and J ends lost 2 bases and 1 base, in that order; junction bases with no gene match: 4. This CDR3 comprises 15 residues. Germline values: CDR1 DFQATT, CDR2 SNEGSKA (reference sequence).

This clonotype was recorded a few times. A read error is possible here, since a much larger clone lies one base away. The chain uses TRBV27 and TRBJ1-1; D may be TRBD1 (5 bases). Germline loops: CDR1 MNHEY, CDR2 SMNVEV (reference sequence). CDR3 size: 14 residues. The DNA for the CDR3 is TGTGCCAGCAGTCCGGGGGGGAGGAACACTGAAGCTTGCTTT. Its translation is CASSPGGRNTEACF.

Remarks on this clonotype: This could be a read error, since a much larger clone is one nucleotide away. The V and J genes are TRBV20-1 and TRBJ2-7, with 8 bases that match TRBD2. CDR3 size: 16 residues. The junction had 16 bases not matched to a gene; V was cut back by 5 bases and J by 4 bases. CDR1 is DFQATT, CDR2 SNEGSKA, per germline (reference sequence). The CDR3 sequence: CSALPPFRGGVYEQYV. The DNA of the CDR3 is TGCAGTGCTCTACCCCCCTTCCGGGGGGGAGTTTACGAGCAGTACGTC.

This clonotype has ten or more counts. The gene calls are TRBV19 and TRBJ1-1; no clear D gene. V was pared by 2 bases and J by 0 bases, with 10 bases between. CDR3 length: 15 amino acids. The V gene's germline CDR1 is LNHDA and CDR2 SQIVND (reference sequence). CDR3 in amino acids: CASSILPGLNTEAFF. The DNA for the CDR3 is TGTGCCAGTAGTATACTCCCAGGATTGAACACTGAAGCTTTCTTT.

This clonotype was counted ten times or more. The chain has TRBV12-3 or TRBV12-4 and TRBJ1-1; D uncertain. V was clipped by 3 bases and J by 11 bases, with 19 bases between them. CDR3 size: 14 residues. CDR3 in DNA: TGTGCCAGCAGTTTGACCTTTGGGTGGACCAATGCTTTCTTT. The encoded protein is CASSLTFGWTNAFF.

Ten or more counts support this clonotype. The chain employs TRBV7-9 and TRBJ1-1; no clear D gene. V lost 1 base, J lost 3 bases, and 12 bases lay in between. Germline values: CDR1 SEHNR, CDR2 FQNEAQ (reference sequence). The CDR3 length is 15 residues. The CDR3 DNA sequence: TGTGCCAGCAGCTTAGGGGCAGATGCGGACACTGAAGCTTTCTTT. Encoded protein: CASSLGADADTEAFF.

This clonotype was found many times. The chain joins TRBV6-1 to TRBJ2-7, with D unresolved. The CDR3 covers 13 residues. CDR1 is MNHNS, CDR2 SASEGT, per germline. Trimming left V 6 bases short and J 3 bases short, with 12 bases between. The chain's CDR3 is CASRLTDSYEQYF. As DNA, the CDR3 is TGTGCCAGCAGATTGACCGATAGCTACGAGCAGTACTTC.

This clonotype showed up just once. The V call is TRBV6-1, the J call TRBJ2-7, with 8 bases identical to TRBD1. The CDR3 runs to 14 residues. Germline assignment: CDR1 MNHNS and CDR2 SASEGT. J lost 3 bases, V lost 7 bases, and 8 bases had no gene match. The CDR3 sequence: CASTSDRVLYEQYF. The CDR3 bases are TGTGCCAGCACCTCGGACAGGGTCCTCTACGAGCAGTACTTC.

In this sample, this clonotype turned up a few times. This chain connects TRBV20-1 to TRBJ1-1; TRBD1 aligns across 8 bases. CDR3 size: 14 residues. Germline CDR1 reads DFQATT; CDR2 reads SNEGSKA (reference sequence). Unmatched junction bases numbered 6, after V lost 2 bases and J lost 4 bases. CDR3 in DNA: TGCAGTGCTAGAAAGGGACAGGCAAGCACTGAAGCTTTCTTT. This gives the protein CSARKGQASTEAFF.

This clonotype was recorded many times. The chain is built from TRBV12-3 or TRBV12-4 and TRBJ1-1; the D gene is possibly TRBD1 (6 bases). The V end lost 5 bases, the J end lost 0 bases, and 10 bases lay between the germline ends. The CDR3 is 14 residues long. The CDR3 sequence: CASSSTGLNTEAFF. The CDR3 coding sequence is TGTGCCAGCAGTAGCACAGGGCTGAACACTGAAGCTTTCTTT.

This clonotype was detected a few times. The chain joins TRBV6-5 to TRBJ1-1; no reliable D call. V was trimmed by 0 bases and J by 0 bases, leaving 8 bases between them. Germline lookup yields CDR1 MNHEY and CDR2 SVGAGI. The CDR3 covers 15 residues. The CDR3 loop reads CASSYSADLNTEAFF. The DNA of the CDR3 is TGTGCCAGCAGTTACTCGGCGGACCTGAACACTGAAGCTTTCTTT.

For the CDR3, the DNA is TGCAGTGCTAGAGATGGACGTGAACTAGGGTACGAGCAGTACTTC. Translated, it gives CSARDGRELGYEQYF. J is TRBJ2-7 and V is TRBV20-1; TRBD2 is a possible D gene (5 bases). The length of the CDR3 is 15 residues. Between the trimmed V and J ends, which lost 0 bases and 4 bases, there was a span of 16 bases. The germline V gene encodes CDR1 DFQATT and CDR2 SNEGSKA (reference sequence).

Written as DNA, the CDR3 is TGTGCCACCAGCAGAGATCCCAACTCGGAGACCCAGTACTTC. Encoded protein: CATSRDPNSETQYF. V is TRBV15 and J is TRBJ2-5; D uncertain. The germline gives CDR1 LNHNV, CDR2 YYDKDF (reference sequence). V lost 0 bases to trimming and J lost 5 bases, with 10 bases between them. The CDR3 is made up of 14 amino acids.